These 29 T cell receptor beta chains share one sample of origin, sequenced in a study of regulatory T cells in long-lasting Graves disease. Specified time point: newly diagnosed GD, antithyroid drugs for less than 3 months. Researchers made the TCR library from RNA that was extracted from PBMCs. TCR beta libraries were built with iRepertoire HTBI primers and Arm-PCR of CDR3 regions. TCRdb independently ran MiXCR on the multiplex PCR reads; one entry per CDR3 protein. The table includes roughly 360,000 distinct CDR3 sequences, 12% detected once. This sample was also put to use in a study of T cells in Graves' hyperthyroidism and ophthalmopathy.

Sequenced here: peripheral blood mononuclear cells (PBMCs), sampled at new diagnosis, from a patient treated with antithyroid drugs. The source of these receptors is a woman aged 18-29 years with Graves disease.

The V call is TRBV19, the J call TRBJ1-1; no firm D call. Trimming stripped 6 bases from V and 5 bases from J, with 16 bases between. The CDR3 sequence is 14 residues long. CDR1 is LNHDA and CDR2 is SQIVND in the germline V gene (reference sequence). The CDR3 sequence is CASRPVSRTTEAFF. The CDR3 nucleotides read TGTGCCAGTAGGCCAGTATCTAGGACGACTGAAGCTTTCTTT.

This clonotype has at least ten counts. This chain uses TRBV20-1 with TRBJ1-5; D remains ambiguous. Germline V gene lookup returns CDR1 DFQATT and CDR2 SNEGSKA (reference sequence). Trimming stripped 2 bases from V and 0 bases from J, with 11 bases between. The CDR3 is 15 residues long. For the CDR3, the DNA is TGCAGTGCTAGAATCGAGGAGTATAGCAATCAGCCCCAGCATTTT. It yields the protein CSARIEEYSNQPQHF.

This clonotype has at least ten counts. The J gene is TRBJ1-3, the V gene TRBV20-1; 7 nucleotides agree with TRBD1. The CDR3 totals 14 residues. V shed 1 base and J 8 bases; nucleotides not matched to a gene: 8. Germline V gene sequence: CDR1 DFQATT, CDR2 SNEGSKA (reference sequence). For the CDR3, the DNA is TGCAGTGCTAGAGCTACACAGGGGACAGACACCATATATTTT. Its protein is CSARATQGTDTIYF.

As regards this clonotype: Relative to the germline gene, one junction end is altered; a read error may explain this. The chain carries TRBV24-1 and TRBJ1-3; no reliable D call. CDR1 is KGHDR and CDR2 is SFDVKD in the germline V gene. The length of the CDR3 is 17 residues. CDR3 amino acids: CATGDLVLQPPGNTIYF. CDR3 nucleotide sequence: TGTGCCACCGGTGATTTAGTCCTCCAACCCCCTGGAAACACCATATATTTT.

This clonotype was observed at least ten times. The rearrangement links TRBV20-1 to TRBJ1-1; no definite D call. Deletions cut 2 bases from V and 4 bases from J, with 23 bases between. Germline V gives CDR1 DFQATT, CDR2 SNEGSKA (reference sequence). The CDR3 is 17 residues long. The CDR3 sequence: CSARISAPLRSGTEAFF. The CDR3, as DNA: TGCAGTGCTAGAATTTCGGCTCCTTTGCGTAGTGGCACTGAAGCTTTCTTT.

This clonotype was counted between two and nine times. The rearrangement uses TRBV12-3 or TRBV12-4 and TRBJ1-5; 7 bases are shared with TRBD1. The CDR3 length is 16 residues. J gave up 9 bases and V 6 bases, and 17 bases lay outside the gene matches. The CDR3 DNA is TGTGCCAGCAGCCCCTTTGTGTACAGGGGCGGTCGGCCCCAGCATTTT. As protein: CASSPFVYRGGRPQHF.

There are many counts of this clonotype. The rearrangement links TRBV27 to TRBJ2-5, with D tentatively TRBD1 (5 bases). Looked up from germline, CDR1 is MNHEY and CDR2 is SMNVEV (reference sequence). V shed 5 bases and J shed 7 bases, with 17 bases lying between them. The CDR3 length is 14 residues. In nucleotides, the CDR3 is TGTGCCAGCAGTCAACCTGGACAACCGTGGACCCAGTACTTC. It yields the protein CASSQPGQPWTQYF.

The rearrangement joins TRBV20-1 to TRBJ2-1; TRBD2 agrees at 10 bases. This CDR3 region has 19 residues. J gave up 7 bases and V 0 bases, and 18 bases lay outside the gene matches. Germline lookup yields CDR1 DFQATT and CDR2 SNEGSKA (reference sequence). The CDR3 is CSARDLQGLAGVRSNEQFF. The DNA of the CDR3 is TGCAGTGCTAGAGACCTCCAGGGGCTAGCGGGAGTGAGGAGTAATGAGCAGTTCTTC.

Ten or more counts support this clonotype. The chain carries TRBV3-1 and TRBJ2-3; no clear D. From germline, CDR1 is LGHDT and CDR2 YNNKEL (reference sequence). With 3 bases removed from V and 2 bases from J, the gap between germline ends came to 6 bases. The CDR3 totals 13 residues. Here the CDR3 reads CASSQASTDTQYF. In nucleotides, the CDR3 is TGTGCCAGCAGCCAGGCCTCCACAGATACGCAGTATTTT.

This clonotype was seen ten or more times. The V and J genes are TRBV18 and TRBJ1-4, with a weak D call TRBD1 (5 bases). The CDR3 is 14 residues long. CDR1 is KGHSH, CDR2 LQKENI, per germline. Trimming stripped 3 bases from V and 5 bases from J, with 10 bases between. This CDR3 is CASSPRGLNEKLFF. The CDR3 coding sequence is TGTGCCAGCTCACCTCGGGGCTTAAATGAAAAACTGTTTTTT.

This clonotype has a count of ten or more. CDR3 in amino acids: CASGVENLYEQYF. In DNA, the CDR3 is TGTGCCAGCGGGGTGGAGAACCTCTACGAGCAGTACTTC. The V and J genes are TRBV28 and TRBJ2-7, with unresolved D. Germline assignment: CDR1 MDHEN and CDR2 SYDVKM. The CDR3 loop spans 13 amino acids. Trimming removed 8 bases from V and 3 bases from J, with 14 bases in between.

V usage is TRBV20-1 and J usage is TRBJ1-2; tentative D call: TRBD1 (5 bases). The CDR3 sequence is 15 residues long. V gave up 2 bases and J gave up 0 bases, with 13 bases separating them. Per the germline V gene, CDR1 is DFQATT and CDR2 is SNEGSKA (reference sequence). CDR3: CSARKDTYSNYGYTF. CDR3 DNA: TGCAGTGCTAGAAAGGACACCTATTCTAACTATGGCTACACCTTC.

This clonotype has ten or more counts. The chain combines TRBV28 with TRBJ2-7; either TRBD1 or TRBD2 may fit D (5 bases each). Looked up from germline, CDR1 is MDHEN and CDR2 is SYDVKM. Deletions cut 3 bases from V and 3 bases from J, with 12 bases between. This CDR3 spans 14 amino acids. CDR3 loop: CASSFLGTLYEQYF. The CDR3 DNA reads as TGTGCCAGCAGTTTTCTCGGGACCCTCTACGAGCAGTACTTC.

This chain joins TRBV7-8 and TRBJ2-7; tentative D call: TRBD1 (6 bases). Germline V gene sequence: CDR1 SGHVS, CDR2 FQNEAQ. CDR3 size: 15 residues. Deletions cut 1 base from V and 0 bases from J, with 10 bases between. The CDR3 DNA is TGTGCCAGCAGCTTAGGGGGACAACTCTCCTACGAGCAGTACGTC. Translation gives CASSLGGQLSYEQYV.

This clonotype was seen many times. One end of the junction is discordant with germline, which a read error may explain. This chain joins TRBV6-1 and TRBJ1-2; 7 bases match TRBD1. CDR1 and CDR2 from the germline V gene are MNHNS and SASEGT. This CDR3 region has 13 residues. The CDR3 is CAGRQGIDYGYTF. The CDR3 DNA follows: TGTGCCGGCAGACAGGGAATCGACTATGGCTACACCTTC.

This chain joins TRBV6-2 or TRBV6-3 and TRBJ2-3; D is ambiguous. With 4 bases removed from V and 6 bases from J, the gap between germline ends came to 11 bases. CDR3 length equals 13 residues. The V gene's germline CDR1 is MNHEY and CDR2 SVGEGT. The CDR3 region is CASSSPGVDTQYF. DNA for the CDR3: TGTGCCAGCAGTTCTCCCGGCGTGGATACGCAGTATTTT.

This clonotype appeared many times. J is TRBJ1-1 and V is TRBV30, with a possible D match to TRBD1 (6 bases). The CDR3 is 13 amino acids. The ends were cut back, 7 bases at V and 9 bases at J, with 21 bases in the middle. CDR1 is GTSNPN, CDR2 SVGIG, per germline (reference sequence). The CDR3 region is CASDWTGTIKAFF. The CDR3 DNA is TGTGCCTCCGATTGGACCGGGACAATAAAAGCTTTCTTT.

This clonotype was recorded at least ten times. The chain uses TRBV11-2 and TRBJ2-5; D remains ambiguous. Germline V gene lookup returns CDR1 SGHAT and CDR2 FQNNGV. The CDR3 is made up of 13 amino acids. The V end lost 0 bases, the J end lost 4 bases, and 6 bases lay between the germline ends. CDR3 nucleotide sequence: TGTGCCAGCAGCTTAGAAAGGCCAGAGACCCAGTACTTC. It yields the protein CASSLERPETQYF.

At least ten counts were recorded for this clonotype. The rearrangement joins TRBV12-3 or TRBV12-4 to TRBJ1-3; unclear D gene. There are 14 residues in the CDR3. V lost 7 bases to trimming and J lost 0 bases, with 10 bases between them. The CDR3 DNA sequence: TGTGCCAGCACTCGGTCGACCTCTGGAAACACCATATATTTT. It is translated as CASTRSTSGNTIYF.

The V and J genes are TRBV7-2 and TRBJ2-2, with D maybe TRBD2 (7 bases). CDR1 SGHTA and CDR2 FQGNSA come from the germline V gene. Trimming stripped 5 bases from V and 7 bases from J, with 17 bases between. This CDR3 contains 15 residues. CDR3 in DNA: TGTGCCAGCAGCGGTCGAGTGGGGGGGCTCGGGGAGCTGTTTTTT. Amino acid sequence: CASSGRVGGLGELFF.

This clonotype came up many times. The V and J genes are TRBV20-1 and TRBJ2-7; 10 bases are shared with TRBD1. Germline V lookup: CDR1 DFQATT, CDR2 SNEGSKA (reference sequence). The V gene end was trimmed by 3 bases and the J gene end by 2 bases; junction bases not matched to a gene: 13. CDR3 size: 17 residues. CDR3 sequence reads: CSASPDRGRLAPYEQYF. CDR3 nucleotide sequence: TGCAGTGCTAGTCCTGACAGGGGGCGACTAGCGCCCTACGAGCAGTACTTC.

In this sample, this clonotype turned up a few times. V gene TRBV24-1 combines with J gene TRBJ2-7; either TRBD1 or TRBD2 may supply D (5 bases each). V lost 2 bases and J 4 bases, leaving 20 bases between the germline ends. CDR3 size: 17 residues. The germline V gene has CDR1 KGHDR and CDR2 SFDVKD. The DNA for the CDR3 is TGTGCCACCAGTGATTCACGGGACGTATGGCGAGGATACGAGCAGTACTTC. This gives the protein CATSDSRDVWRGYEQYF.

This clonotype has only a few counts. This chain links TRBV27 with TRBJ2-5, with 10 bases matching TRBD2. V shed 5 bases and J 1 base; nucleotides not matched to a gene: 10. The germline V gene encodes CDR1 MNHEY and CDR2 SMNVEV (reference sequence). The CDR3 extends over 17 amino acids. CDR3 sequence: CASSQRPAGGPQETQYF. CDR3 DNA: TGTGCCAGCAGTCAGAGGCCAGCGGGAGGGCCCCAAGAGACCCAGTACTTC.

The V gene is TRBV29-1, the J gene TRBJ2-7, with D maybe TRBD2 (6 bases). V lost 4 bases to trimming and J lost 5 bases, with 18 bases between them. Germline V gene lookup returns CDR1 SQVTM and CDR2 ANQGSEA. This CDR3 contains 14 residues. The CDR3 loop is CSVAGLLIQDEQYF. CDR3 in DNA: TGCAGCGTTGCGGGACTCCTCATACAGGACGAGCAGTACTTC.

The DNA for the CDR3 is TGTGCCTGGAGTCTCGGCCCGTTCAATCAGCCCCAGCATTTT. This encodes CAWSLGPFNQPQHF. V and J are TRBV30 and TRBJ1-5; D ambiguous. From germline, CDR1 is GTSNPN and CDR2 SVGIG (reference sequence). Trimming stripped 2 bases from V and 3 bases from J, with 11 bases between. The CDR3 has 14 residues.

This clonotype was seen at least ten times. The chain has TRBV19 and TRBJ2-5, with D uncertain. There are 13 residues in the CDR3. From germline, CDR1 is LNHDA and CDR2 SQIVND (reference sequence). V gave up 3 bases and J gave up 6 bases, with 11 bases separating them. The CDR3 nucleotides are TGTGCCAGTAGTATCGCGGTCAGCAAGACCCAGTACTTC. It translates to CASSIAVSKTQYF.

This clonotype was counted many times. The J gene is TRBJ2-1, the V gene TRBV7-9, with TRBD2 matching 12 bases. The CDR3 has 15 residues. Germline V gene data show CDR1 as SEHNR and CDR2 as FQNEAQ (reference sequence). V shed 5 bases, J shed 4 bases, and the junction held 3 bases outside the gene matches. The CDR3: CASSRTSGDYNEQFF. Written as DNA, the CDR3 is TGTGCCAGCAGCAGGACTAGCGGGGATTACAATGAGCAGTTCTTC. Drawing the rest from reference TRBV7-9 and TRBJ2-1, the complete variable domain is DTGVSQNPRHKITKRGQNVTFRCDPISEHNRLYWYRQTLGQGPEFLTYFQNEAQLEKSRLLSDRFSAERPKGSFSTLEIQRTEQGDSAMYLCASSRTSGDYNEQFFGPGTRLTVL.

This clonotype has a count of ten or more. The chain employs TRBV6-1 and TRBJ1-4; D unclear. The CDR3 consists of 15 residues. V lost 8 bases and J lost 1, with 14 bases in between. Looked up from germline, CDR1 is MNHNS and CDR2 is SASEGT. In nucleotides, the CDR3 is TGTGCCAGCCTTCCCTGGGAGGGAACTAATGAAAAACTGTTTTTT. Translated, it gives CASLPWEGTNEKLFF.

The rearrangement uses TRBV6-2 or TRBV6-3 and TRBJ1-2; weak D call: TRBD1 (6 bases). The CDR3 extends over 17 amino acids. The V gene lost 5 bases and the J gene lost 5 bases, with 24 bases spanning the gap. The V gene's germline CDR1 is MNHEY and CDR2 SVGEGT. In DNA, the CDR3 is TGTGCCAGCAGTCCGGAGGACGGGGGCCATTTTTGGTATGGCTACACCTTC. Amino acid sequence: CASSPEDGGHFWYGYTF.